A selection of T cell receptor beta chains follows, all from one sample in a study of cytomegalovirus exposure and HLA in healthy donors. Only in-frame clones appear in the TCRdb table, and some are missing; sequencing was by immunoSEQ multiplex PCR. The data contain roughly 120,000 clones, 81% of them singletons. Source material: PBMCs. These receptors were obtained from a woman in her thirties in good health and CMV-seronegative. CDR3s include the opening cysteine and the closing phenylalanine or tryptophan. A D gene is named only where the DNA matches it firmly. Clone sizes are given selectively: once, few, many, or a class where the clone is expanded.

CDR3 DNA,CDR3 protein,D gene,clone size,J gene,V gene
TGTGCCAGCAGCCGCCGAGGAGGGGAAGCTTTCTTT,CASSRRGGEAFF,-,once,TRBJ1-1,TRBV13
TGTGCCAGCAGAAGTGAGACATATGATGAAAAACTGTTTTTT,CASRSETYDEKLFF,-,-,TRBJ1-4,TRBV28
TGTGCCAGCAGTTCTCCTCCGGCGGCGTTCTTC,CASSSPPAAFF,-,-,TRBJ2-1,TRBV28
TGCGCCAGCAGCCAAGAGGCAGGACTTGTCTACGAGCAGTACTTC,CASSQEAGLVYEQYF,-,-,TRBJ2-7,TRBV4-1
TGTGCCAGCAGTTACTCCTCACAGGGGACCTACGAGCAGTACTTC,CASSYSSQGTYEQYF,TRBD1,-,TRBJ2-7,TRBV6-6
TGCGCCAGCAGCTTGAGGGCAGGGGGCTCGAAAAACATTCAGTACTTC,CASSLRAGGSKNIQYF,TRBD1,-,TRBJ2-4,TRBV5-1
TGCGCCAGCAGCTTGCAGTGGGCTAGCGGAAACCGTCCCTACGAGCAGTACTTC,CASSLQWASGNRPYEQYF,TRBD2,-,TRBJ2-7,TRBV5-1
TGTGCCAGCAGCCCTACGGGGACTAGCGGGATATCCCACTACGAGCAGTACTTC,CASSPTGTSGISHYEQYF,TRBD2,-,TRBJ2-7,TRBV7-9
TGTGCCAGCAGTGAACCGCATGGGGGGAGGATAGAGACCCAGTACTTC,CASSEPHGGRIETQYF,-,-,TRBJ2-5,TRBV25-1
TGTGCCAGCAGTTCCAGGGGCTCCTACGAGCAGTACTTC,CASSSRGSYEQYF,-,-,TRBJ2-7,TRBV28
TGTGCCAGTAGTGGAGGCGGGGCACAGGCCACAGATACGCAGTATTTT,CASSGGGAQATDTQYF,-,-,TRBJ2-3,TRBV19
TGTGCCAGCAGCGGGGGGGGTGAAGCTTTCTTT,CASSGGGEAFF,-,-,TRBJ1-1,TRBV9
TGTGCCAGCAGCGTCGCCGGGACAGGGAACTCCTACGAGCAGTACTTC,CASSVAGTGNSYEQYF,TRBD1,-,TRBJ2-7,TRBV9
TGTGCCAGCAGCACACTATGGAACGAGCAGTACTTC,CASSTLWNEQYF,-,-,TRBJ2-7,TRBV7-2
TGTGCCAGCAGTGACGCCATGGAAACAGGGTCCAACTATGGCTACACCTTC,CASSDAMETGSNYGYTF,-,-,TRBJ1-2,TRBV28
TGTGCCAGCAGAGACAGGGAGCTAGAGCAGTTCTTC,CASRDRELEQFF,TRBD1,-,TRBJ2-1,TRBV6-1
TGTGCCAGCACCCTACGCGGGGGGAAAGGAAACACCATATATTTT,CASTLRGGKGNTIYF,-,-,TRBJ1-3,TRBV6-5
TGTGCCAGCAGAACCGAGACAGGGGATAACGGCTACACCTTC,CASRTETGDNGYTF,TRBD1,-,TRBJ1-2,TRBV28
TGTGCCAGCAGCTTATTAATAGCGGCCGCACCCTACGAGCAGTACTTC,CASSLLIAAAPYEQYF,-,-,TRBJ2-7,TRBV7-6
TGTGCCAGCAGCTTAGGGACAGGCTCACCCTATCAGCCCCAGCATTTT,CASSLGTGSPYQPQHF,TRBD1,-,TRBJ1-5,TRBV7-6
TGTGCCAGCAGTTTCGGACTTAATCTCGGGAGTGAGCAGTTCTTC,CASSFGLNLGSEQFF,-,-,TRBJ2-1,TRBV27
TGCAGTGCTAGAGTTAATCATGGCTACACCTTC,CSARVNHGYTF,-,-,TRBJ1-2,TRBV20-1
TGTGCCAGCAGTTTCGTATCCGGGATAGCAACCAACGAGCAGTACTTC,CASSFVSGIATNEQYF,-,once,TRBJ2-7,TRBV6-5
TGTGCCAGCAGCCTTTTGACAGGGGGGAGCACTGAAGCTTTCTTT,CASSLLTGGSTEAFF,TRBD1,-,TRBJ1-1,TRBV11-3
TGTGCCAGCAGTTTATGGGGCAGGTCCATGCCCGGCGCAGGTCCCTTGGGTGGCTACACCTTC,CASSLWGRSMPGAGPLGGYTF,-,-,TRBJ1-2,TRBV27
TGTTCCAGCAGCCTAGTAATCTATGAGCAGTTCTTC,CSSSLVIYEQFF,-,-,TRBJ2-1,TRBV7-9
TGTGTCAGCAGCTTAGTGAGGACAGGGCGTGGTGAAGCTTTCTTT,CVSSLVRTGRGEAFF,TRBD1,-,TRBJ1-1,TRBV7-2
TGCGCCAGCAGCCTGGGACTAGCGGAGCAGGACGAGCAGTACTTC,CASSLGLAEQDEQYF,TRBD2,few,TRBJ2-7,TRBV5-1
TGTGCCTGGAGTTCGTCAGGGGTAACTGAAGCTCTCTTT,CAWSSSGVTEALF,-,-,TRBJ1-1,TRBV30
TGTGCCAGCAGCTTAAGTAGCGGGAGGGCAGATACGCAGTATTTT,CASSLSSGRADTQYF,TRBD2,-,TRBJ2-3,TRBV7-3
TGTGCCAGCAGTCCGATTATAGCGGAGGCCCCATCCTACGAGCAGTACTTC,CASSPIIAEAPSYEQYF,-,-,TRBJ2-7,TRBV27
TGTGCCAGCAGCCTCAGGACTAGCGGGACGCATAATACAGATACGCAGTATTTT,CASSLRTSGTHNTDTQYF,TRBD2,once,TRBJ2-3,TRBV11-3
TGTGCCGGAAGGGACAGGGACTACGAGCAGTACTTC,CAGRDRDYEQYF,TRBD1,-,TRBJ2-7,TRBV30
TGTGCCAGCAGCGTAGCTGGGTGGGACAGGGTTTCTAACAATGAGCAGTTCTTC,CASSVAGWDRVSNNEQFF,TRBD1,-,TRBJ2-1,TRBV9
TGTGCCAGCAGCCCAACCCGGGACAGCCGATTCGAGCAGTACTTC,CASSPTRDSRFEQYF,TRBD1,-,TRBJ2-7,TRBV7-9
TGTGCCGGTCAACTAGCGATCGAAGAGACCCAGTACTTC,CAGQLAIEETQYF,TRBD2,-,TRBJ2-5,TRBV6-1
TGCGCCAGCAGCGGAACAGGGGTAGGAACTGAAGCTTTCTTT,CASSGTGVGTEAFF,TRBD1,once,TRBJ1-1,TRBV5-1
TGTGCCAGTAGTATAAGTCAACTAGCGGGCCACGAGCAGTACTTC,CASSISQLAGHEQYF,TRBD2,-,TRBJ2-7,TRBV19
TGTGCCAGTAGTATACGTTCTAGCGGGAGTGGAGAGACCCAGTACTTC,CASSIRSSGSGETQYF,TRBD2,-,TRBJ2-5,TRBV19
TGTGCCAGCAGTCCGTGGACTAGCGGAGACCAAGAGACCCAGTACTTC,CASSPWTSGDQETQYF,TRBD2,once,TRBJ2-5,TRBV27
TGTGCCAGCAGTTTATCTCGGGGAATGGACACCGGGGAGCTGTTTTTT,CASSLSRGMDTGELFF,-,-,TRBJ2-2,TRBV27
TGTGCCAGCAGTGCACAGGGGGGCTATGGCTACACCTTC,CASSAQGGYGYTF,TRBD1,-,TRBJ1-2,TRBV6-1
TGTGCCAGCAGCGTAATTTCTACGACCCGACAGGGGTTGGGAAACACCATATATTTT,CASSVISTTRQGLGNTIYF,TRBD1,-,TRBJ1-3,TRBV9
TGTTCCAGCAGCCCGTCTGCGGGACCGAAGTCCGGGGAGCTGTTTTTT,CSSSPSAGPKSGELFF,-,-,TRBJ2-2,TRBV7-9
TGTGCCAGCAGCTTCGGGACAGGGAACACCGGGGAGCTGTTTTTT,CASSFGTGNTGELFF,TRBD1,-,TRBJ2-2,TRBV7-2
TGCGCCAGCAGCTTGTTGACAGGGGCGACCACAGATACGCAGTATTTT,CASSLLTGATTDTQYF,TRBD1,-,TRBJ2-3,TRBV5-1
TGTGCCAGCAGTTACGACAGGGGCCCTTACGAGCAGTACTTC,CASSYDRGPYEQYF,TRBD1,-,TRBJ2-7,TRBV6-5
TGTGCCAGCAGGGGGAGGGGCAGGACCACTGAAGCTTTCTTT,CASRGRGRTTEAFF,-,once,TRBJ1-1,TRBV28
TGTGCCAGCAGCTTAGTTTTAGGGGGCTACGAGCAGTACTTC,CASSLVLGGYEQYF,-,-,TRBJ2-7,TRBV7-9
TGTGCCAGCAGTTTTCAGGGGGTGGGCACCGGGGAGCTGTTTTTT,CASSFQGVGTGELFF,TRBD1,-,TRBJ2-2,TRBV28